The clone carrying this T cell receptor beta chain was detected ten times or more. Its specificity is unknown. The data are from a study of T cells in Graves' hyperthyroidism and ophthalmopathy. Findings of the study overall: Most thyroid clonotypes expanded above 0.001 were also detected in blood.

Patients were excluded because of uncontrolled infection, other autoimmune disease, pregnancy or lactation. Clinicians diagnosed patients from clinical symptoms, serum thyroxine and TRAb, thyroid ultrasound and orbital computed tomography. The V gene's germline CDR1 is LGHDT and CDR2 YNNKEL (reference sequence). The ends lost 2 bases at V and 3 bases at J; junction bases unmatched: 6. The CDR3 sequence is 15 residues long. TCR beta CDR3 regions were amplified from RNA. HTBI primers were the set used in a first-round RT-PCR of the TCR CDR3. TCRdb processed the multiplex PCR reads anew with MiXCR; each CDR3 protein has one entry. The table lists 450,000 to 600,000 distinct CDR3 sequences, 14% of them singletons.

The J gene is TRBJ2-7, the V gene TRBV3-1, with 8 bases aligning to TRBD1. The specimen sequenced was blood. The TCR originated in a woman aged 40 to 50 with Graves' hyperthyroidism. In nucleotides, the CDR3 is TGTGCCAGCAGCCAAACCGGGACAGGATTCTACGAGCAGTACTTC. Its translation: CASSQTGTGFYEQYF.